This T cell receptor beta chain was profiled in a study of blood T cell dynamics during melanoma immunotherapy. The CDR3 sequence is 14 residues long. In germline, CDR1 is SGHTA, CDR2 FQGTGA. Trimming removed 2 bases from V and 8 bases from J, with 13 bases in between. This clone was seen only once. The time point denotes: pre-treatment baseline. Disease control meant complete response, partial response or stable disease at 12 weeks. Patients had no prior systemic cancer treatment, immunosuppressants or other active cancers. Only in-frame clones appear in the TCRdb table, and some are missing; sequencing was by immunoSEQ multiplex PCR. The sample has about 20,000 clones, roughly 86% seen once.

The sequences come from blood, collected from a patient treated with checkpoint blockade. The source is a human donor with melanoma. This chain connects TRBV7-3 to TRBJ2-1; weak D call: TRBD1 (6 bases). The CDR3 DNA is TGTGCCAGCAGCTTAGAGCAGGGGTGGCATGAGCAGTTCTTC. Its protein is CASSLEQGWHEQFF.